A selection of T cell receptor beta chains follows, all from one sample in a study of blood T cell repertoires in COVID-19. Only in-frame clones appear in the TCRdb table, and some are missing; sequencing was by immunoSEQ multiplex PCR. The sample consists of approximately 97,000 clones, approximately 84% of them appearing once. Sequenced material: peripheral blood. The receptor set was obtained from a man aged 35-49 years with active or convalescent COVID-19. Each CDR3 is given with its conserved first and last residue. D genes are given only for firm matches. Size values are once, few and many counts, or a class for expanded clones, and some rows have none.

size,D,V,J,DNA,CDR3
NA,NA,TRBV18,TRBJ2-1,TGTGCCAGCTCAGGAGCCGGGGACACTAACAATGAGCAGTTCTTC,CASSGAGDTNNEQFF
NA,NA,TRBV7-2,TRBJ2-4,TGTGCCAGCAGCTTAGGAGTCAGGGGGGATGGAAACATTCAGTACTTC,CASSLGVRGDGNIQYF
NA,TRBD1,TRBV6-5,TRBJ1-4,TGTGCCAGCAGGAGAGACAGGGGTGATGAAAAACTGTTTTTT,CASRRDRGDEKLFF
NA,NA,TRBV14,TRBJ1-1,TGTGCCAGCAGCCATCCGAATGCGCGGTCGAACACTGAAGCTTTCTTT,CASSHPNARSNTEAFF
NA,NA,TRBV2,TRBJ2-1,TGTGCCAGCAGCCCGGCCCCCCCCGAGCGGGCTACTGCCTACAATGAGCAGTTCTTC,CASSPAPPERATAYNEQFF
NA,NA,TRBV12-3/TRBV12-4,TRBJ1-2,TGTGCCAGCACTGCGGGCCACTATGGCTACACCTTC,CASTAGHYGYTF
NA,TRBD1,TRBV11-2,TRBJ1-6,TGTGCCAGCAGCTCTAACCAGGGGGATAATTCACCCCTCCACTTT,CASSSNQGDNSPLHF
few,NA,TRBV29-1,TRBJ2-7,TGCAGCGTTGGGGCGTCCGGTGTCGAGCAGTACTTC,CSVGASGVEQYF
NA,NA,TRBV27,TRBJ1-4,TGTGCCAGCAGTTTATCGGTCGGGATTAATGAAAAACTGTTTTTT,CASSLSVGINEKLFF
few,TRBD1,TRBV2,TRBJ1-1,TGTGCCAGCAGGGGACAGAGTGAAGCTTTCTTT,CASRGQSEAFF
NA,TRBD1,TRBV27,TRBJ2-7,TGTGCCAGCAGCTTCAGGGGGAAATACGAGCAGTACTTC,CASSFRGKYEQYF
NA,NA,TRBV5-1,TRBJ1-1,TGCGCCAGCAGCTTAGGAGGGGCGACGAACACTGAAGCTTTCTTT,CASSLGGATNTEAFF
few,TRBD1,TRBV18,TRBJ1-6,TGTGCCAGCTCACTGGAACAGGGGTATAATTCACCCCTCCACTTT,CASSLEQGYNSPLHF
NA,NA,TRBV4-3,TRBJ1-5,TGCGCCAGCAGCCAAGGGGAGGGTCAGCCCCAGCATTTT,CASSQGEGQPQHF
once,NA,TRBV4-2,TRBJ1-3,TGTGCCAGCAGCCAAGGGTATCAAGCCGGAAACACCATATATTTT,CASSQGYQAGNTIYF
NA,NA,TRBV7-9,TRBJ1-4,TGTGCCAGCAGCCCCCGGGGGAATGAAAAACTGTTTTTT,CASSPRGNEKLFF
NA,TRBD2,TRBV5-1,TRBJ2-3,TGCGCCAGCAGCTTGAGGGTAGCCGCGACTAGCGGGGCAGATACGCAGTATTTT,CASSLRVAATSGADTQYF
NA,NA,TRBV27,TRBJ1-5,TGTGCCAGCAGTTTCACAGGGAATCAGCCCCAGCATTTT,CASSFTGNQPQHF
NA,NA,TRBV18,TRBJ1-6,TGTGCCAGCTTCCCGGGATCCGGGGTTGATTCACCCCTCCACTTT,CASFPGSGVDSPLHF
NA,NA,TRBV19,TRBJ1-5,TGTGCCAGTAGTATAGATTGGTGGGACAAGGATCAGCCCCAGCATTTT,CASSIDWWDKDQPQHF
NA,NA,TRBV7-9,TRBJ2-7,TGTGCCAGCAGCTTAGATGCAGTACGTAACGAGCAGTACTTC,CASSLDAVRNEQYF
NA,TRBD1,TRBV14,TRBJ2-7,TGTGCCAGCAGCTTCGGGGGGACAGGGATCTACGAGCAGTACTTC,CASSFGGTGIYEQYF
NA,TRBD1,TRBV5-1,TRBJ1-2,TGCGCCAGCAGTAAGGGGGCCAATGACTATGGCTACACCTTC,CASSKGANDYGYTF
NA,NA,TRBV23-1,TRBJ1-1,TGCGCCAGCAGTCCTACCGCTGAAGCTTTCTTT,CASSPTAEAFF
NA,TRBD1,TRBV4-1,TRBJ1-5,TGCGCCAGCAGCCAAGATTCCGGGACAGGGTGGCAGCCCCAGCATTTT,CASSQDSGTGWQPQHF
once,NA,TRBV28,TRBJ2-3,TGTGCCAGCAGTCTTCGCACAGATACGCAGTATTTT,CASSLRTDTQYF
NA,TRBD2,TRBV25-1,TRBJ2-2,TGTGCCAGCAGTGAAAATCTAGCGGGGGGGCGCCTGTTTTTT,CASSENLAGGRLFF
NA,NA,TRBV7-9,TRBJ1-4,TGTGCCAGCAGCCCCCCTGGGGGGTATGCGGAAAAACTGTTTTTT,CASSPPGGYAEKLFF